Included here is one T cell receptor beta chain sequence, with context. The antigen is unknown. Documented treatment: oral pan-JAK inhibitor, 5-10 mg twice daily. These data come from a study of CD8+ T cells in alopecia areata. Study overall: The drug, oral tofacitinib, was given to treated patients at 5 to 10 mg twice daily. Dosing spanned 6 to 18 months on tofacitinib, then 6 months off drug.

V was trimmed by 0 bases and J by 1 base, leaving 24 bases between them. There are 20 residues in the CDR3. Germline values: CDR1 LGHNA, CDR2 YSLEER. Study-level results: Uncertain still, given a single nonresponder, is whether baseline CD8+ expansion links to response. Scalp clonality and expanded CD8+ clones among the top 100 fell significantly with tofacitinib.

Sequencing used cDNA as its template, made by extracting RNA and reverse transcribing it. TCRdb's table, derived via immunoSEQ multiplex PCR, lists solely in-frame clones and lacks some. This sample has a few hundred thousand clones; over 60% occur once, and the top ten carry around 1.2%. This sequence originates from a human donor with alopecia areata. The material was CD4+ T cells sorted from blood, obtained around week 44, from a patient treated with tofacitinib. The chain links TRBV4-3 to TRBJ2-5; D is perhaps TRBD1 (7 bases). In DNA form, the CDR3 reads TGCGCCAGCAGCCAAGATTGGCGCCCAGGGGGGACGCCTAGCCAAGAGACCCAGTACTTC. Amino acids: CASSQDWRPGGTPSQETQYF.